These T cell receptor beta chains were read from a single sample in a study of cytomegalovirus exposure and HLA in healthy donors. Measured with immunoSEQ multiplex PCR; TCRdb has only the in-frame clones, and not every one. The sample comprises some 250,000 clones, about 81% of which are singletons, and 5% to 6.5% rests with the top ten. Source material: PBMCs. The receptors derive from a woman in her thirties or forties in good health and CMV-seropositive. Both conserved end residues are part of each CDR3.

len: 13
v_gene: TRBV5-6
j_gene: TRBJ2-1
CDR3aa: CASSFDSTNEQFF

len: 15
v_gene: TRBV7-9
j_gene: TRBJ2-2
CDR3aa: CASTFGGGQTGELFF

len: 13
v_gene: TRBV5-6
j_gene: TRBJ2-1
CDR3aa: CASSWGTYNEQFF

len: 14
v_gene: TRBV7-9
j_gene: TRBJ2-1
CDR3aa: CASSYRGMSNEQFF

len: 15
v_gene: TRBV2
j_gene: TRBJ1-1
CDR3aa: CASSEAPGGYTEAFF

len: 21
v_gene: TRBV10-1
j_gene: TRBJ2-3
CDR3aa: CASSVGSGRSRGFDCTDTQYF

len: 16
v_gene: TRBV5-1
j_gene: TRBJ1-1
CDR3aa: CASSLGQVGMNTEAFF

len: 17
v_gene: TRBV7-9
j_gene: TRBJ2-3
CDR3aa: CASSLLGLATLTDTQYF

len: 19
v_gene: TRBV18
j_gene: TRBJ1-3
CDR3aa: CASSPRTLDSTFSGNTIYF

len: 14
v_gene: TRBV4-2
j_gene: TRBJ2-2
CDR3aa: CASSQKRLTGELFF

len: 13
v_gene: TRBV15
j_gene: TRBJ1-4
CDR3aa: CATSRDFNEKLFF

len: 16
v_gene: TRBV18
j_gene: TRBJ1-5
CDR3aa: CASSPPGGPGVQPQHF

len: 13
v_gene: TRBV25-1
j_gene: TRBJ1-1
CDR3aa: CASSVQGDTEAFF

len: 15
v_gene: TRBV2
j_gene: TRBJ1-2
CDR3aa: CASSEALQRAGGYTF

len: 12
v_gene: TRBV30
j_gene: TRBJ2-7
CDR3aa: CAWSRISYEQYF

len: 13
v_gene: TRBV7-2
j_gene: TRBJ1-1
CDR3aa: CATRGGGGTEAFF

len: 13
v_gene: TRBV1
j_gene: TRBJ1-2
CDR3aa: CTSSLGQLYGYTF

len: 14
v_gene: TRBV6-1
j_gene: TRBJ1-4
CDR3aa: CASSSQRQRNILFF

len: 14
v_gene: TRBV2
j_gene: TRBJ1-2
CDR3aa: CASSVYRGNYGYTF

len: 20
v_gene: TRBV19
j_gene: TRBJ1-3
CDR3aa: CASSPTTGTGLGISGNTIYF

len: 15
v_gene: TRBV28
j_gene: TRBJ1-1
CDR3aa: CASSYPGTGGAEAFF

len: 14
v_gene: TRBV27
j_gene: TRBJ1-1
CDR3aa: CASSLVGANTEAFF

len: 15
v_gene: TRBV4-3
j_gene: TRBJ2-5
CDR3aa: CASSQDSTGGETQYF

len: 15
v_gene: TRBV30
j_gene: TRBJ1-2
CDR3aa: CAWRDRTGVNYGYTF

len: 15
v_gene: TRBV18
j_gene: TRBJ1-1
CDR3aa: CASSERDSTNTEAFF

len: 15
v_gene: TRBV7-3
j_gene: TRBJ2-1
CDR3aa: CASSLVRGRDNEQFF

len: 16
v_gene: TRBV18
j_gene: TRBJ2-5
CDR3aa: CASSPRWESPKETQYF

len: 15
v_gene: TRBV9
j_gene: -
CDR3aa: CASSRAGVSSYEQYF

len: 15
v_gene: TRBV11-2
j_gene: TRBJ2-3
CDR3aa: CASSLAGGRTDTQYF